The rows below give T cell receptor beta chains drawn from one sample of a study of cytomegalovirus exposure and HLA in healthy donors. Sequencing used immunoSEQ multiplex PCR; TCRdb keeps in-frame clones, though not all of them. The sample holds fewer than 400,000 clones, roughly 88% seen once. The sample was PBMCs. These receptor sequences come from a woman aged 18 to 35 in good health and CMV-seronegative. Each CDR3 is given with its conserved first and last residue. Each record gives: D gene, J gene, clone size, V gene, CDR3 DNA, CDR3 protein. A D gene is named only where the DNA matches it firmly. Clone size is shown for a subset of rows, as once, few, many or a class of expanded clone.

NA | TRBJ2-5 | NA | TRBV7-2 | TGTGCCAGCTCCCTTCCGGGGACCCAGTACTTC | CASSLPGTQYF
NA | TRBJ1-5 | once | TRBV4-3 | TGCGCCAGCAGCCAAGATTTAGGGGTCGGCAATCAGCCCCAGCATTTT | CASSQDLGVGNQPQHF
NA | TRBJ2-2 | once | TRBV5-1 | TGCGCCAGCAGCTTGCCCAGTGGTGCAGATGCGGGTGGGGAGCTGTTTTTT | CASSLPSGADAGGELFF
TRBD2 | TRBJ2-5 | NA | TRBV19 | TGTGCCAGTGGCTTTGGGGGAGGGCCCCAGTACTTC | CASGFGGGPQYF
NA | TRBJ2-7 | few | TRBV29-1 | TGCAGCGTTGGGGAAGGCGGGTACGAGCAGTACTTC | CSVGEGGYEQYF
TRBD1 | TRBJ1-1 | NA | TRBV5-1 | TGCGCCAGCAGCTTATACGGGACAGGGACTGAAGCTTTCTTT | CASSLYGTGTEAFF
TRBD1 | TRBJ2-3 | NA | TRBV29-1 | TGCAGCGTTGAAGATCCCGGGACAGGCCTTTACACAGATACGCAGTATTTT | CSVEDPGTGLYTDTQYF
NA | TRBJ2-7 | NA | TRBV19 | TGTGCCAGTAGTATTGACCTCGTGGCTAGCGAATCCTACGAGCAGTACTTC | CASSIDLVASESYEQYF
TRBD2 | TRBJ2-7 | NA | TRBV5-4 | TGTGCCAGCAGCTTGGTAGGACTAGAAGCCTACGAGCAGTACTTC | CASSLVGLEAYEQYF
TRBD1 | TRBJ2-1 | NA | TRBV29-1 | TGCAGCGTTGAGCATCGGGACAGGGGATCCTACAATGAGCAGTTCTTC | CSVEHRDRGSYNEQFF
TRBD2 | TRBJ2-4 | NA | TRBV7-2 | TGTGCCAGCAGCTTAGAGAGGGAGGGCATTCAGTACTTC | CASSLEREGIQYF
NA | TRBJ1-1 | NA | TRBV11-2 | TGTGCCAGCAGCTCCGGTCCTGAAGCTTTCTTT | CASSSGPEAFF
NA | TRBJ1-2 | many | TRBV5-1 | TGCGCCAGCAGTTTCCAGGGGCAGGATGGCTACACCTTC | CASSFQGQDGYTF
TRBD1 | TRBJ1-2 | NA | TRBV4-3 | TGCGCCAGCAGCCAGGACGCTGCCGGGACAGGGGGAGGCTACACCTTC | CASSQDAAGTGGGYTF
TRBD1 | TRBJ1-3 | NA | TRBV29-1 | TGCAGCGTCGGGACAGGGGGAGGCACCATATATTTT | CSVGTGGGTIYF
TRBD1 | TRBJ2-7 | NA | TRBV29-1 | TGCAGCGTTGGACAGGGGCCAACGACCCCAACCTACGAGCAGTACTTC | CSVGQGPTTPTYEQYF
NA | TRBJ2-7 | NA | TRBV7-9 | TGTGCCAGCACAGGGATCGCCTACGAGCAGTACTTC | CASTGIAYEQYF
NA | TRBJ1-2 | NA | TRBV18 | NA | CASSPSGRGYGYTF
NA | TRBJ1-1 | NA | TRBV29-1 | TGCAGCGTGATGACAGCCACCACGAACACTGAAGCTTTCTTT | CSVMTATTNTEAFF
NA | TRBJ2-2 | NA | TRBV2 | TGTGCCAGCAGTGATAAAAACACCGGGGAGCTGTTTTTT | CASSDKNTGELFF
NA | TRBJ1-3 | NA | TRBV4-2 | TGTGCCAGCAGCCGCCCAGGGGAACTAGTAGGAAACACCATATATTTT | CASSRPGELVGNTIYF
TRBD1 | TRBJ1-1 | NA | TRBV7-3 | TGTGCCAGCAGCTTAGGGGTAGGGGGCTGGACTGAAGCTTTCTTT | CASSLGVGGWTEAFF
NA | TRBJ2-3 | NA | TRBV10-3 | TGTGCCATCAGTGAGTCGGCGGCGACTAGGATGGGTACGCAGTATTTT | CAISESAATRMGTQYF
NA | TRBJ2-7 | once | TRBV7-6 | TGTGCCAGCAGTCCCCAACGGGGGGCGAACGAGCAGTACTTC | CASSPQRGANEQYF
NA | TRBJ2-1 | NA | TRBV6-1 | TGTGCCTCGGCGGGAAAACAGTACAATGAGCAGTTCTTC | CASAGKQYNEQFF
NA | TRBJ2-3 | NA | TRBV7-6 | TGTGCCAGCAGCTTAGCCCCGCCTGGGGGAGGAGATACGCAGTATTTT | CASSLAPPGGGDTQYF
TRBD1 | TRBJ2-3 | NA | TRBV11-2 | TGTGCCAGCAGCTTCACAGGGGGCGGTACAGATACGCAGTATTTT | CASSFTGGGTDTQYF
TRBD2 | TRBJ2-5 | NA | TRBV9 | TGTGCCAGCAGCGCGGGACTAGCGGGATCTCAAGAGACCCAGTACTTC | CASSAGLAGSQETQYF
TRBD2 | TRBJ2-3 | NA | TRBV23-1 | TGCGCCAGCAGTCTCATGCGGGAGCGGAGGGCAGATACGCAGTATTTT | CASSLMRERRADTQYF
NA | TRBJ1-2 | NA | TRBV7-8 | TGTGCCAGCAGCTTAAGACGGGAGGGTGGCTACACCTTC | CASSLRREGGYTF
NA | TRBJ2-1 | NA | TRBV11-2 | TGTGCCAGCAGCCCCGGAGATTACAATGAGCAGTTCTTC | CASSPGDYNEQFF
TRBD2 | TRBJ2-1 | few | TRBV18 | TGTGCCAGCTCACCTCTAGCGGACTCCTACAATGAGCAGTTCTTC | CASSPLADSYNEQFF
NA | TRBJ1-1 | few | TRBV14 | TGTGCCAGCAGCCAAGTGGGAGGGGGCACTGAAGCTTTCTTT | CASSQVGGGTEAFF
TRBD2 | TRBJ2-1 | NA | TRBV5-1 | TGCGCCAGCAGCTTGAAGGGACTAGCGGGAGCCGGGGTTGAGCAGTTCTTC | CASSLKGLAGAGVEQFF
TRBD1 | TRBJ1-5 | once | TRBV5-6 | TGTGCCAGCAGCGGCAAGGGACAGTACAATCAGCCCCAGCATTTT | CASSGKGQYNQPQHF
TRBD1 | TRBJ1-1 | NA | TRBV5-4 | TGTGCCAGCAGCTGGGGACAGGAGGGGACTGAAGCTTTCTTT | CASSWGQEGTEAFF
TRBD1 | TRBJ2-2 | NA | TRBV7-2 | TGTGCCAGCAGCACCCAAACAGGGGGCCCCGGGGAGCTGTTTTTT | CASSTQTGGPGELFF
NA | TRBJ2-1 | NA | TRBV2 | TGTGCCAGCACACAGATCGATGAGCAGTTCTTC | CASTQIDEQFF
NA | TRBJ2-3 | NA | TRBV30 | TGTGCCTTAACAGTCACAGATACGCAGTATTTT | CALTVTDTQYF
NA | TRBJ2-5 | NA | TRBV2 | TGTGCCAGCATGGCCGAAGAGACCCAGTACTTC | CASMAEETQYF
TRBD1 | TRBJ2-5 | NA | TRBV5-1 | TGCGCCAGCACCCGGGACAGGGGGCGAGAGACCCAGTACTTC | CASTRDRGRETQYF
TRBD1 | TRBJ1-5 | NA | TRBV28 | TGTGCCAGCAGAATCGGGGACAGGGTTTACCAGCCCCAGCATTTT | CASRIGDRVYQPQHF
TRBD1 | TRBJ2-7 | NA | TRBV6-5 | TGTGCCAGCAGCATTCGACAGGGGAGCTCCTACGAGCAGTACTTC | CASSIRQGSSYEQYF
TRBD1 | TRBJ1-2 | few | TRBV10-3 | TGTGCCATCAGGCCTACTGGGACAGTAGAAGGCTACACCTTC | CAIRPTGTVEGYTF
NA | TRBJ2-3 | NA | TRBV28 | TGTGCCAGCAGTTTATCAGTCCAGGTACGAGGGGATACGCAGTATTTT | CASSLSVQVRGDTQYF
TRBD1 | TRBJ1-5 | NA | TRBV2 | TGTGCCAGCAGTTTGGGACAGGGGGTTCAGCCCCAGCATTTT | CASSLGQGVQPQHF
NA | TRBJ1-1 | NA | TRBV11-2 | TGTGCCAGCAGCGGGGGGTCCCGGGACACTGAAGCTTTCTTT | CASSGGSRDTEAFF
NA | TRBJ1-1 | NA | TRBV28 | TGTGCCAGCAGCTCCCCGAGAGGGATGAACACTGAAGCTTTCTTT | CASSSPRGMNTEAFF
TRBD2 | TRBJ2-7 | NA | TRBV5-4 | TGTGCCAGCAGCTTGGGAGGGACTAGCGGCTACGAGCAGTACTTC | CASSLGGTSGYEQYF
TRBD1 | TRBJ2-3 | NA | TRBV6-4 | TGTGCCAGCAGTCGGACAGGGGTCACAGATACGCAGTATTTT | CASSRTGVTDTQYF
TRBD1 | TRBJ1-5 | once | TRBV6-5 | TGTGCCAGCAGTTCGACAGGGTCTCATAGCAATCAGCCCCAGCATTTT | CASSSTGSHSNQPQHF
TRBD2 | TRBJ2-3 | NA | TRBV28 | TGTGCCAGCAGTTTACTCCTAGCGGGAGGAGCAGATACGCAGTATTTT | CASSLLLAGGADTQYF
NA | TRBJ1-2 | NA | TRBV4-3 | TGCGCCAGCAGCCAAGATTCGGGGGAAAGGAGCTATGGCTACACCTTC | CASSQDSGERSYGYTF
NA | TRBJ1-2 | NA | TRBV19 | TGTGCCAGTAGAGGAGGACAGAGCGACTATGGCTACACCTTC | CASRGGQSDYGYTF
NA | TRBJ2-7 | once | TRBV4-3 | TGCGCCAGCAGCCAAGATTGGCCTAGCTACGAGCAGTACTTC | CASSQDWPSYEQYF
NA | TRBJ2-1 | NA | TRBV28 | TGTGCCAGCAGTTTTGGGCGCTGGGGCGTACGCTATGAGCAGTTCTTC | CASSFGRWGVRYEQFF
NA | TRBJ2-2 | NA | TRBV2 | TGTGCCAGCAGTGTGTCACCTACGGACACCGGGGAGCTGTTTTTT | CASSVSPTDTGELFF
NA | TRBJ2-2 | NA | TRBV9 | TGTGCCAGCACACTCGGAGGGACCGGGGAGCTGTTTTTT | CASTLGGTGELFF